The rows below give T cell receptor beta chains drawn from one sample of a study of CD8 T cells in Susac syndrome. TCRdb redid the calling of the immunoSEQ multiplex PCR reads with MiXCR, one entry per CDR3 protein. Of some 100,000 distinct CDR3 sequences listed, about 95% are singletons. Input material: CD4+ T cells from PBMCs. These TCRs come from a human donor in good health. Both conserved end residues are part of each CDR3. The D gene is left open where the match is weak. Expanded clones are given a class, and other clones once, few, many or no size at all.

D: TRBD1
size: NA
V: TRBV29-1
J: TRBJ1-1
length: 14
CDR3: CSVGLAGGPTEAFF
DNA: TGCAGCGTTGGTCTGGCAGGGGGCCCCACTGAAGCTTTCTTT

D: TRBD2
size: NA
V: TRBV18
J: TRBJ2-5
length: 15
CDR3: CASSPLAGTQETQYF
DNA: TGTGCCAGCTCACCTCTAGCGGGTACCCAAGAGACCCAGTACTTC

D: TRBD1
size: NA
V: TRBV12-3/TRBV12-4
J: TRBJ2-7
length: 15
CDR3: CASSLGQGMPYEQYF
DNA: TGTGCCAGCAGTTTAGGACAGGGGATGCCCTACGAGCAGTACTTC

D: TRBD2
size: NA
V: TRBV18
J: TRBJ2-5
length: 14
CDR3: CASSPPPGGETQYF
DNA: TGTGCCAGCTCACCACCCCCGGGGGGAGAGACCCAGTACTTC

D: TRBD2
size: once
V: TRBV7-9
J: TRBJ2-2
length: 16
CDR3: CASSQQRGGSTGELFF
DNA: TGTGCCAGCAGCCAACAGCGGGGTGGGAGCACCGGGGAGCTGTTTTTT

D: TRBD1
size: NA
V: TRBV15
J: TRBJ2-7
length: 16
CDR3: CATSGGQASFPYEQYF
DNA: TGTGCCACCAGCGGGGGACAGGCGTCTTTTCCCTACGAGCAGTACTTC

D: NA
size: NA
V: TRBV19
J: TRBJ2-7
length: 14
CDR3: CASSIGSEGYEQYF
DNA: TGTGCCAGTAGTATCGGCTCCGAAGGCTACGAGCAGTACTTC

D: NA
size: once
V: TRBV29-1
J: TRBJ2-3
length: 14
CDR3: CSVVRDYSTDTQYF
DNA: TGCAGCGTTGTTCGAGACTATTCCACAGATACGCAGTATTTT

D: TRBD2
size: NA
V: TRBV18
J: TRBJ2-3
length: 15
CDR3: CASSFLAGLGDTQYF
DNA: TGTGCCAGCTCTTTCCTAGCGGGGCTTGGAGATACGCAGTATTTT

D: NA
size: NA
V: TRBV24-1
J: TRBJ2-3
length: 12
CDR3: CATSDASDTQYF
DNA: TGTGCCACCAGTGACGCCAGCGATACGCAGTATTTT

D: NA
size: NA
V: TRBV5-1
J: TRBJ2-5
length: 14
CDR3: CASSTRDTFGTQYF
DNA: TGCGCCAGCAGCACCCGGGACACCTTCGGGACCCAGTACTTC

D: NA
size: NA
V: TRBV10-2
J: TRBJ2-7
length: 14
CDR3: CASRYQQGPYEQYF
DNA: TGCGCCAGCAGATACCAACAGGGCCCCTACGAGCAGTACTTC

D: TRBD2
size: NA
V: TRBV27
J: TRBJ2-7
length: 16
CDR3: CASYPLEAGGFHEQYF
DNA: TGTGCCAGCTATCCCCTGGAGGCGGGAGGGTTCCACGAGCAGTACTTC

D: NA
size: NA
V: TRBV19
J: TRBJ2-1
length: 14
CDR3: CASSQDGRYNEQFF
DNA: TGTGCCAGTAGTCAGGACGGCCGGTACAATGAGCAGTTCTTC

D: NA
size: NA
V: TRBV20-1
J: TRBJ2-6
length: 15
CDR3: CSAPGVEAGANVLTF
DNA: TGCAGTGCTCCTGGGGTCGAGGCTGGGGCCAACGTCCTGACTTTC

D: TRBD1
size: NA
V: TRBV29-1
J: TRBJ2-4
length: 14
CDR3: CSVENRGTKNIQYF
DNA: TGCAGCGTTGAAAACAGGGGAACCAAAAACATTCAGTACTTC

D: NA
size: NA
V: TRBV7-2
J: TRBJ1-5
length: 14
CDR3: CASGVGGINQPQHF
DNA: TGTGCCAGCGGGGTGGGGGGGATCAATCAGCCCCAGCATTTT

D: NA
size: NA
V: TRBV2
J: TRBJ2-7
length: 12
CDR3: CASSITAYEQYF
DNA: TGTGCCAGCAGTATAACAGCGTACGAGCAGTACTTC

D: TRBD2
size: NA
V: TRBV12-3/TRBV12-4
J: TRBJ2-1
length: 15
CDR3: CASRRLAGGHNEQFF
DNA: TGTGCCAGCAGGAGACTAGCGGGGGGTCACAATGAGCAGTTCTTC

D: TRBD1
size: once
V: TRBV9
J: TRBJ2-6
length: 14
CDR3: CASQTGGKANVLTF
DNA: TGTGCCAGCCAGACAGGGGGTAAGGCCAACGTCCTGACTTTC

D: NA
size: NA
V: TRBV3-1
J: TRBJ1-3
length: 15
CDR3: CASSLGRNSGNTIYF
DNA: TGTGCCAGCAGCCTCGGACGGAACTCTGGAAACACCATATATTTT

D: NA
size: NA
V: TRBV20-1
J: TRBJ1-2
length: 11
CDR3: CSASAGHGYTF
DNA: TGCAGTGCTAGTGCGGGGCATGGCTACACCTTC